This is a list of T cell receptor beta chains from one sample in a study of T cells in Graves' hyperthyroidism and ophthalmopathy. TCRdb passed the multiplex PCR reads through MiXCR, listing each CDR3 protein once. This sample yields hundreds of thousands of distinct CDR3 sequences, of which about 35% are seen a single time; more than 25% belongs to the top ten. The sample consisted of blood. Source of these receptors: a woman between 35 and 50 years old with Graves' hyperthyroidism. The CDR3 runs from the conserved cysteine through the conserved F or W. D genes are given only for firm matches. Clone size appears in some rows only: once, few, many, or a class for an expanded clone.

d_gene: TRBD1; j_gene: TRBJ2-2; v_gene: TRBV6-1; abundance: NA; CDR3nt: TGTGCCAGCAGGTACAGGGGGACCGGGGAGCTGTTTTTT; CDR3aa: CASRYRGTGELFF
d_gene: NA; j_gene: TRBJ2-3; v_gene: TRBV10-3; abundance: NA; CDR3nt: TGTGCCATCAGTGAGCCCCAGGCGAGCACAGATACGCAGTATTTT; CDR3aa: CAISEPQASTDTQYF
d_gene: NA; j_gene: TRBJ1-2; v_gene: TRBV20-1; abundance: NA; CDR3nt: TGCAGTGCTAGAGATCAGGGTGATGGCTACACCTTC; CDR3aa: CSARDQGDGYTF
d_gene: NA; j_gene: TRBJ2-2; v_gene: TRBV10-3; abundance: many; CDR3nt: TGTGCCATCAGGGCAGGGGGGGCCAACACCGGGGAGCTGTTTTTT; CDR3aa: CAIRAGGANTGELFF
d_gene: NA; j_gene: TRBJ2-7; v_gene: TRBV10-3; abundance: many; CDR3nt: TGTGCCAACGGTCCCCCCGGCGAGCAGTACTTC; CDR3aa: CANGPPGEQYF
d_gene: TRBD1; j_gene: TRBJ1-1; v_gene: TRBV2; abundance: many; CDR3nt: TGTGCCAGCAGGGAGGACAGGGGAGAAACTGAAGCTTTCTTT; CDR3aa: CASREDRGETEAFF
d_gene: NA; j_gene: TRBJ2-2; v_gene: TRBV7-2; abundance: NA; CDR3nt: TGTGCCAGCAGCTTAGTATACAGAGACACCGGGGAGCTGTTTTTT; CDR3aa: CASSLVYRDTGELFF
d_gene: TRBD1; j_gene: TRBJ1-5; v_gene: TRBV10-3; abundance: many; CDR3nt: TGTGCCATCAGTGGCGGACAGGGGGCGAGCAATCAGCCCCAGCATTTT; CDR3aa: CAISGGQGASNQPQHF
d_gene: NA; j_gene: TRBJ2-7; v_gene: TRBV7-2; abundance: many; CDR3nt: TGTGCCAGCAGCCGCCAGGACGGATCCTACGAGCAGTACTTC; CDR3aa: CASSRQDGSYEQYF
d_gene: NA; j_gene: TRBJ1-5; v_gene: TRBV12-3/TRBV12-4; abundance: NA; CDR3nt: TGTGCCGGCAGACCCACTAGCAATCAGCCCCAGCATTTT; CDR3aa: CAGRPTSNQPQHF
d_gene: NA; j_gene: TRBJ2-3; v_gene: TRBV4-3; abundance: NA; CDR3nt: TGCGCCAGCAGCCAAGAGGGGACTAGCACAGATACGCAGTATTTT; CDR3aa: CASSQEGTSTDTQYF
d_gene: NA; j_gene: TRBJ2-5; v_gene: TRBV7-8; abundance: NA; CDR3nt: TGTGCCAGCAGCTTATATCTAGGGGGGCCAGAAGAGACCCAGTACTTC; CDR3aa: CASSLYLGGPEETQYF
d_gene: NA; j_gene: TRBJ1-5; v_gene: TRBV14; abundance: NA; CDR3nt: TGTGCCAGCAGCCGGGGGATTAATCAGCCCCAGCATTTT; CDR3aa: CASSRGINQPQHF
d_gene: NA; j_gene: TRBJ1-4; v_gene: TRBV10-3; abundance: many; CDR3nt: TGTGCCATCAGTAGGTCAACTAATGAAAAACTGTTTTTT; CDR3aa: CAISRSTNEKLFF
d_gene: NA; j_gene: TRBJ1-5; v_gene: TRBV15; abundance: many; CDR3nt: TGTGCCACCAGCAGGAGGGGTAGGGGGGACAATCAGCCCCAGCATTTT; CDR3aa: CATSRRGRGDNQPQHF
d_gene: NA; j_gene: TRBJ2-7; v_gene: TRBV29-1; abundance: many; CDR3nt: TGCAGCGTTGAAAAGGGGACCCCCATCGAGCAGTACTTC; CDR3aa: CSVEKGTPIEQYF
d_gene: NA; j_gene: TRBJ2-7; v_gene: TRBV7-8; abundance: NA; CDR3nt: TGTGCCAGCAGGAACACAGCGAAGGTGTACTTC; CDR3aa: CASRNTAKVYF
d_gene: TRBD1; j_gene: TRBJ2-5; v_gene: TRBV20-1; abundance: once; CDR3nt: TGCAGTGCTAGGACAGGGGCTGATACTGAGACCCAGTACTTC; CDR3aa: CSARTGADTETQYF
d_gene: NA; j_gene: TRBJ1-2; v_gene: TRBV20-1; abundance: many; CDR3nt: TGCAGTGCTATTAGGAGCAGCTCTTATGGCTACACCTTC; CDR3aa: CSAIRSSSYGYTF
d_gene: TRBD1; j_gene: TRBJ2-7; v_gene: TRBV29-1; abundance: NA; CDR3nt: TGCAGCGCCCGACAGGGACAACCCTACGAGCAGTACTTC; CDR3aa: CSARQGQPYEQYF
d_gene: TRBD1; j_gene: TRBJ2-7; v_gene: TRBV24-1; abundance: NA; CDR3nt: TGTGCCACCAGTGAGAGGGGACAGTCCGGAGTCTACGAGCAGTACTTC; CDR3aa: CATSERGQSGVYEQYF
d_gene: TRBD1; j_gene: TRBJ1-3; v_gene: TRBV12-3/TRBV12-4; abundance: many; CDR3nt: TGTGCCAGCAGTCTAGAATTGGGACAGGGGGGAAACACCATATATTTT; CDR3aa: CASSLELGQGGNTIYF
d_gene: NA; j_gene: TRBJ1-1; v_gene: TRBV12-3/TRBV12-4; abundance: NA; CDR3nt: TGTGCCAGCAGTTTAAGGGAGGGCAGGGTGAACACTGAAGCTTTCTTT; CDR3aa: CASSLREGRVNTEAFF
d_gene: NA; j_gene: TRBJ1-2; v_gene: TRBV20-1; abundance: NA; CDR3nt: TGCAGTGCTAGAGAAACGGGTGCGGGTCGGTATGGCTACACCTTC; CDR3aa: CSARETGAGRYGYTF